The 29 T cell receptor beta chains in this list originate from one sample, sequenced in a study of T cell repertoires in cytomegalovirus infection. Their specific antigens are unknown. TCRdb processed the reads anew with MiXCR; each CDR3 protein has one entry. The profile covers a few hundred thousand distinct CDR3 sequences, with about 33% appearing a single time and roughly 17% taken by the ten largest. This sample comprised cultured PBMCs, obtained from culture after CMV antigen stimulation. These TCRs come from a human donor in good health (CMV status not recorded). Some clones in this sample may be carry-over from other donors' samples.

This clonotype was seen a handful of times. V is TRBV7-2 and J is TRBJ2-7; D assignment may be TRBD1 or TRBD2 (5 bases each). The CDR3 totals 15 residues. V lost 2 bases, J lost 3 bases, and 14 bases lay in between. From germline, CDR1 is SGHTA and CDR2 FQGNSA. CDR3 sequence: CASSLSQGRLYEQYF. The CDR3 DNA sequence: TGTGCCAGCAGCTTAAGCCAGGGACGCCTCTACGAGCAGTACTTC. Full variable domain (rest looked up from reference TRBV7-2 and TRBJ2-7): GAGVSQSPSNKVTEKGKDVELRCDPISGHTALYWYRQSLGQGLEFLIYFQGNSAPDKSGLPSDRFSAERTGGSVSTLTIQRTQQEDSAVYLCASSLSQGRLYEQYFGPGTRLTVT.

This chain connects TRBV4-1 to TRBJ2-4; 10 bases are a match to TRBD2. Germline V lookup: CDR1 MGHRA, CDR2 YSYEKL. The CDR3 sequence is 15 residues long. Unmatched junction bases numbered 5, after V lost 0 bases and J lost 9 bases. Here the CDR3 DNA reads TGCGCCAGCAGCCAAGATCGGCTAGCGGGAGCCATTCAGTACTTC. Translated, it gives CASSQDRLAGAIQYF.

This clonotype was seen more than once but under ten times. The chain uses TRBV20-1 and TRBJ2-3; 8 nucleotides align to TRBD2. V dropped 6 bases and J dropped 4; count of bases not matched to a gene: 12. The CDR3 totals 15 residues. Germline loops: CDR1 DFQATT, CDR2 SNEGSKA (reference sequence). The CDR3 DNA is TGCAGTGCGGGGGCTCGAGCGGGAGTCTCAGATACGCAGTATTTT. Encoded protein: CSAGARAGVSDTQYF.

This sequence joins TRBV29-1 and TRBJ2-2, with 10 positions matching TRBD2. This CDR3 has 13 residues. CDR1 and CDR2 from the germline V gene are SQVTM and ANQGSEA. In DNA, the CDR3 is TGCAGTGGAGGACTAGCGGACACCGGGGAGCTGTTTTTT. Its translation: CSGGLADTGELFF.

The chain couples TRBV11-3 to TRBJ2-1, with TRBD1 matching over 8 bases. The CDR3 contains 15 residues. CDR1 is SGHNT and CDR2 is YENEEA in the germline V gene. V dropped 0 bases and J dropped 2; count of bases not matched to a gene: 0. CDR3 nucleotide sequence: TGTGCCAGCAGCTTAGAACAGGGGGCCTACAATGAGCAGTTCTTC. Translation gives CASSLEQGAYNEQFF.

A word on this clonotype: This may stem from a read error, because a much larger clone lies one nucleotide away. The rearrangement joins TRBV7-2 to TRBJ1-5; D is unclear. The V gene's germline CDR1 is SGHTA and CDR2 FQGNSA. The CDR3 totals 15 residues. In DNA, the CDR3 is TGTGCCAGCAGCTTAGGGACTGGATACAATGAGCCCCAGCATTTT. This sequence encodes CASSLGTGYNEPQHF.

V is TRBV12-3 or TRBV12-4 and J is TRBJ1-2, with D unclear. The CDR3 contains 14 residues. V lost 6 bases, J lost 4 bases, and 15 bases lay in between. The CDR3 spells CASRKTGSVYGYTF. For the CDR3, the DNA is TGTGCCAGCAGGAAGACGGGGAGCGTCTATGGCTACACCTTC.

This chain links TRBV7-2 with TRBJ2-5; D ambiguous. This CDR3 region has 14 residues. Germline V CDR1 and CDR2: SGHTA, FQGNSA. Trimming pared 6 bases from V and 3 bases from J, leaving 14 bases between. This chain's CDR3 is CASRFSLSEETQYF. Here the CDR3 DNA reads TGTGCCAGCAGGTTTAGTTTAAGTGAAGAGACCCAGTACTTC.

The chain combines TRBV28 with TRBJ2-3; 11 bases match TRBD2. Germline assignment: CDR1 MDHEN and CDR2 SYDVKM. V dropped 7 bases and J dropped 10; count of bases not matched to a gene: 16. The CDR3 consists of 16 residues. CDR3 loop: CASIGPGLAEITPQYF. DNA for the CDR3: TGTGCCAGCATAGGGCCGGGACTAGCGGAGATCACTCCGCAGTATTTT.

This clonotype has just a few counts. This rearrangement joins TRBV24-1 to TRBJ2-3; weak D call: TRBD2 (6 bases). Trimming took 4 bases from V and 4 from J, leaving 11 bases between them. Germline V lookup: CDR1 KGHDR, CDR2 SFDVKD. This CDR3 is 14 amino acids long. The CDR3 loop reads CATSDRRGADTQYF. CDR3 sequence (DNA): TGTGCCACCAGTGACCGGCGGGGCGCAGATACGCAGTATTTT.

This clonotype occurred many times. The chain employs TRBV7-2 and TRBJ1-2; 7 bases fit TRBD1. The germline V gene has CDR1 SGHTA and CDR2 FQGNSA. The CDR3 extends over 10 amino acids. DNA for the CDR3: TGTAAAGGCAGGGGGAATGGCTACACCTTC. Translated, it gives CKGRGNGYTF.

This clonotype was seen more than once but under ten times. The chain recombines TRBV19 with TRBJ1-2; no definite D call. V was trimmed by 5 bases and J by 6 bases, leaving 16 bases between them. Per the germline V gene, CDR1 is LNHDA and CDR2 is SQIVND (reference sequence). The CDR3 has 14 residues. DNA of the CDR3: TGTGCCAGTAGTCCCCAAGGGTTCAACGATGGCTACACCTTC. It encodes CASSPQGFNDGYTF.

V gene TRBV29-1 combines with J gene TRBJ2-1; 12 positions match TRBD2. After removal of 5 bases from V and 7 bases from J, the junction contained 6 bases not matched to a gene. The CDR3 extends over 14 amino acids. Germline V gene lookup returns CDR1 SQVTM and CDR2 ANQGSEA. The CDR3 is CSVSTSGSWNEQFF. In DNA form, the CDR3 reads TGCAGCGTTTCGACTAGCGGGAGTTGGAATGAGCAGTTCTTC.

This sequence joins TRBV7-4 and TRBJ1-1, with D possibly being TRBD1 (6 bases). Trimming removed 4 bases at V and 1 base at J, with 10 bases between. Germline lookup yields CDR1 SGHVT and CDR2 SQSDAQ. The CDR3 extends over 14 amino acids. CDR3 loop: CASSWDTSNTEAFF. The CDR3 DNA reads as TGTGCCAGCAGCTGGGACACCTCGAACACTGAAGCTTTCTTT. The whole variable domain, remainder taken from reference TRBV7-4 and TRBJ1-1, is GAGVSQSPRYKVAKRGRDVALRCDSISGHVTLYWYRQTLGQGSEVLTYSQSDAQRDKSGRPSGRFSAERPERSVSTLKIQRTEQGDSAVYLCASSWDTSNTEAFFGQGTRLTVV.

The chain is built from TRBV4-3 and TRBJ2-2; TRBD2 matches at 9 bases. This CDR3 contains 15 residues. Germline-derived CDR1 and CDR2 are LGHNA and YSLEER. Losses at the gene ends were 2 bases for V and 5 bases for J; bases not matched to a gene: 3. In DNA form, the CDR3 reads TGCGCCAGCAGCCAAACGACTAGCGGAACCGGGGAGCTGTTTTTT. Residues: CASSQTTSGTGELFF.

This chain uses TRBV20-1 with TRBJ2-7; possible D gene TRBD2, 6 bases. The CDR3 is 12 residues long. The germline V and J ends were trimmed by 5 bases and 7 bases, with 15 bases remaining between them. Germline V gene data show CDR1 as DFQATT and CDR2 as SNEGSKA (reference sequence). CDR3 nucleotides: TGCAGTGCTTACCGGGAGCCGAGGGAGCAGTACTTC. Its protein is CSAYREPREQYF.

The chain carries TRBV6-5 and TRBJ2-1; TRBD2 matches at 7 bases. V lost 2 bases, J lost 9 bases, and 7 bases stayed unmatched. The CDR3 spans 14 residues. The germline V gene encodes CDR1 MNHEY and CDR2 SVGAGI. The chain's CDR3 is CASSYRSRGTEQFF. In nucleotides, the CDR3 is TGTGCCAGCAGTTACCGATCGCGGGGGACTGAGCAGTTCTTC.

This clonotype was counted a few times. The DNA of the CDR3 is TGTGCCAGCAGCTTAGAGTTCAGTTACAATGAGCAGTTCTTC. Translation: CASSLEFSYNEQFF. The chain joins TRBV7-2 to TRBJ2-1; no firm D call. Trimming removed 1 base from V and 4 bases from J, with 8 bases in between. Germline V gene data show CDR1 as SGHTA and CDR2 as FQGNSA. The CDR3 runs 14 residues.

This clonotype has a handful of counts. The rearrangement uses TRBV25-1 and TRBJ1-3; TRBD1 matches at 8 bases. Losses at the gene ends were 3 bases for V and 2 bases for J; bases not matched to a gene: 6. The CDR3 runs 16 residues. Germline CDR1 MGHDK, CDR2 SYGVNS. For the CDR3, the DNA is TGTGCCAGCAGTGAGGGACAGGTCACCGCTGGAAACACCATATATTTT. Translation: CASSEGQVTAGNTIYF.

The V gene is TRBV7-2, the J gene TRBJ2-3; D is undetermined. This CDR3 contains 14 residues. Germline V CDR1 and CDR2: SGHTA, FQGNSA. The V gene lost 2 bases and the J gene lost 4 bases, with 10 bases spanning the gap. CDR3 loop: CASSLSWAADTQYF. The CDR3 coding sequence is TGTGCCAGCAGCTTATCCTGGGCCGCAGATACGCAGTATTTT.

The V and J genes are TRBV7-2 and TRBJ2-4, with a tentative D call TRBD1 (6 bases). The CDR3 covers 14 residues. Trimming pared 2 bases from V and 2 bases from J, leaving 7 bases between. Germline loops: CDR1 SGHTA, CDR2 FQGNSA. The chain's CDR3 is CASSLTGTKNIQYF. For the CDR3, the DNA is TGTGCCAGCAGCTTAACAGGGACCAAAAACATTCAGTACTTC.

This clonotype was seen a few times. The rearrangement joins TRBV28 to TRBJ1-4; 12 nucleotides line up with TRBD1. This CDR3 region has 18 residues. The J segment lost 8 bases and the V segment lost 6 bases, leaving 16 bases of the junction unmatched. Germline CDR1 reads MDHEN; CDR2 reads SYDVKM. The CDR3 sequence: CASSLAGTGGGSGEKLFF. In DNA, the CDR3 is TGTGCCAGCAGCCTGGCCGGGACAGGGGGCGGGTCCGGCGAAAAACTGTTTTTT.

This clonotype was seen a handful of times. This rearrangement joins TRBV29-1 to TRBJ2-1; possibly TRBD2 for D (5 bases). V dropped 2 bases and J dropped 1 base, with 33 bases sitting between them. Germline assignment: CDR1 SQVTM and CDR2 ANQGSEA. The CDR3 loop spans 22 amino acids. The DNA of the CDR3 is TGCAGCGTTGAACCCATGACCAACTTCGGTCAGCGGATGAGGCGATCCTACAATGAGCAGTTCTTC. Its translation is CSVEPMTNFGQRMRRSYNEQFF.

At least ten counts were recorded for this clonotype. The rearrangement joins TRBV7-2 to TRBJ2-7; TRBD1 agrees at 9 bases. Germline CDR1 SGHTA, CDR2 FQGNSA. V dropped 5 bases and J dropped 6; count of bases not matched to a gene: 8. The CDR3 loop spans 14 amino acids. In nucleotides, the CDR3 is TGTGCCAGCAGCCACGACAGGGGGACCCTCGAGCAGTACTTC. Residues: CASSHDRGTLEQYF.

The chain joins TRBV25-1 to TRBJ2-5, with D possibly matching TRBD2 (6 bases). Germline values: CDR1 MGHDK, CDR2 SYGVNS. Trimming cost V 0 bases and J 4 bases, with 15 bases left between them. The CDR3 totals 16 residues. The CDR3 reads CASSEYVPGGIETQYF. The CDR3 nucleotides read TGTGCCAGCAGTGAATATGTTCCCGGGGGAATAGAGACCCAGTACTTC.

The gene calls are TRBV7-9 and TRBJ2-6; D unresolved. The CDR3 is 14 amino acids. The germline CDR1 and CDR2 sequences are SEHNR and FQNEAQ (reference sequence). V shed 4 bases and J shed 0 bases, with 4 bases lying between them. The CDR3 sequence is CASSYNSGANVLTF. The CDR3 nucleotides are TGTGCCAGCAGCTACAACTCTGGGGCCAACGTCCTGACTTTC.

This clonotype appeared a few times. The genes are TRBV12-3 or TRBV12-4 and TRBJ1-1; perhaps TRBD1 as D (5 bases). V lost 5 bases to trimming and J lost 5 bases, with 15 bases between them. The CDR3 loop spans 14 amino acids. This CDR3 is CASSIWGLGTEAFF. CDR3 bases: TGTGCCAGCAGTATCTGGGGGTTGGGGACTGAAGCTTTCTTT.

The chain joins TRBV6-2 or TRBV6-3 to TRBJ2-2; weak D call: TRBD1 (5 bases). Trimming cost V 3 bases and J 7 bases, with 15 bases left between them. CDR3 length: 15 amino acids. CDR1 MNHEY and CDR2 SVGEGT come from the germline V gene. The CDR3, as DNA: TGTGCCAGCAGTTATGACAGACCATTTGACGGGGAGCTGTTTTTT. Residues: CASSYDRPFDGELFF.

The chain has TRBV10-3 and TRBJ1-1; maybe TRBD1 (5 bases). V lost 3 bases, J lost 1 base, and 12 bases lay in between. Germline V gives CDR1 ENHRY, CDR2 SYGVKD. This CDR3 is 15 amino acids long. The DNA for the CDR3 is TGTGCCATCAGTGACCGGGGTGGGGGGAACACTGAAGCTTTCTTT. Encoded protein: CAISDRGGGNTEAFF.